A selection of T cell receptor beta chains follows, all from one sample in a study of CD8+CD57+ T cells in acquired aplastic anemia. TCRdb processed the reads anew with MiXCR; each CDR3 protein has one entry. The sample contains over 150,000 distinct CDR3 sequences, around 40% of which appear only once. The source material was sorted CD4+, CD8+, or CD8+CD57+ T cells (not recorded which) from PBMCs. These receptors came from a human donor in good health. CDR3s include the opening cysteine and the closing phenylalanine or tryptophan. Each record gives: J gene, CDR3 length, V gene, CDR3 protein.

TRBJ1-4	14	TRBV5-5	CASSSTGGGEKLFF
TRBJ1-2	15	TRBV11-2	CASSLDPGRGGGYTF
TRBJ1-1	13	TRBV4-1	CASSLTVAGEAFF
TRBJ2-7	14	TRBV12-3/TRBV12-4	CASSRTGVPYEQYF
TRBJ2-2	17	TRBV10-2	CASLGGTSGRVTGELFF
TRBJ1-1	12	TRBV7-2	CAGPRPNTEAFF
TRBJ2-7	14	TRBV7-2	CASSRTSGSGEQYF
TRBJ2-5	12	TRBV7-8	CASSLRWETQYF
TRBJ1-2	13	TRBV7-6	CASSLVPTDGYTF
TRBJ2-2	14	TRBV10-2	CASSEVQNTGELFF
TRBJ1-2	13	TRBV12-3/TRBV12-4	CASRMAVSYGYTF
TRBJ1-2	13	TRBV4-3	CASSQRTGEGYTF
TRBJ2-5	15	TRBV2	CASSASGVGGETQYF
TRBJ1-5	13	TRBV20-1	CSASGTVNQPQHF
TRBJ1-2	16	TRBV19	CASSPVVAGQPYGYTF
TRBJ2-3	17	TRBV24-1	CATSATQGSFWTDTQYF
TRBJ2-1	14	TRBV10-3	CAISEQTSSNEQFF
TRBJ1-2	12	TRBV30	CAWTAGNYGYTF
TRBJ2-2	13	TRBV2	CASSPTGPGELFF
TRBJ1-1	11	TRBV10-3	CAIFDRYEAFF
TRBJ1-2	13	TRBV6-1	CASSEKSRPVYTF
TRBJ1-1	11	TRBV6-5	CASSYSGQVTF
TRBJ2-7	17	TRBV10-3	CAISRAGDLGLLYEQYF
TRBJ2-5	12	TRBV24-1	CATSASGRGQYF
TRBJ1-2	13	TRBV7-9	CASSLGTNYGYTF
TRBJ1-2	12	TRBV20-1	CSAPREGYGYTF
TRBJ1-5	17	TRBV2	CASSEGGTGALEQPQHF
TRBJ2-3	16	TRBV7-2	CASRSQGQTSTDTQYF
TRBJ2-3	15	TRBV19	CASSLRTASTDTQYF
TRBJ2-7	16	TRBV27	CASSGQGRWGSYEQYF
TRBJ2-4	15	TRBV6-5	CASSSGELAKNIQYF
TRBJ2-7	16	TRBV4-1	CASSPEGQGAMYEQYF
TRBJ1-2	17	TRBV20-1	CSARDSGPTYSNYGYTF
TRBJ1-4	13	TRBV19	CASNGATNEKLFF
TRBJ1-4	18	TRBV6-1	CASSDGRDRGVTNEKLFF
TRBJ1-1	12	TRBV7-8	CASSAPGGEAFF
TRBJ2-7	12	TRBV29-1	CSVAPSSYEQYF
TRBJ2-7	14	TRBV4-2	CASSRSGASYEQYF
TRBJ1-2	16	TRBV11-1	CASSHAPDRANYGYTF
TRBJ2-3	17	TRBV19	CASSIDLWGGGTDTQYF
TRBJ2-3	14	TRBV4-2	CASSQEVSTDTQYF
TRBJ1-4	16	TRBV19	CASSLNTAATNEKLFF
TRBJ1-2	14	TRBV20-1	CSARPSGAMYGYTF
TRBJ1-5	14	TRBV5-1	CASSFGQGEQPQHF
TRBJ1-6	14	TRBV11-1	CASSLSSINSPLHF
TRBJ2-5	17	TRBV10-3	CAISEEGLAGGRETQYF
TRBJ1-1	15	TRBV25-1	CASSEWKAGATEAFF
TRBJ2-6	16	TRBV6-6	CASTRTGDSGANVLTF